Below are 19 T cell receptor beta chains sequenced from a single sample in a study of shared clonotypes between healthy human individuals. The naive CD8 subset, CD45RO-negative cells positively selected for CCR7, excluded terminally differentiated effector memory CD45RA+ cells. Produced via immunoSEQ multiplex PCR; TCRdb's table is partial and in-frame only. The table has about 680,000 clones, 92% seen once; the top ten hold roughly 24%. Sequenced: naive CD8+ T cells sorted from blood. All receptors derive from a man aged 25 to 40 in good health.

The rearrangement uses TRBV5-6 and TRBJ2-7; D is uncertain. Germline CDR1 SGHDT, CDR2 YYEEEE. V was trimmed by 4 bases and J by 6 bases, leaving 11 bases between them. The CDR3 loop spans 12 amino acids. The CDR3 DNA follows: TGTGCCAGCAGCCCGGGCCCTGGCGAGCAGTACTTC. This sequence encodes CASSPGPGEQYF.

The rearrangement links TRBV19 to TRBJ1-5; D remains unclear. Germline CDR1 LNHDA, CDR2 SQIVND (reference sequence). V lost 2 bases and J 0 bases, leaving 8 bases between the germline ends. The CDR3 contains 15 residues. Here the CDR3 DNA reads TGTGCCAGTAGTATAAGGGAGTTTAGCAATCAGCCCCAGCATTTT. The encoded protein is CASSIREFSNQPQHF.

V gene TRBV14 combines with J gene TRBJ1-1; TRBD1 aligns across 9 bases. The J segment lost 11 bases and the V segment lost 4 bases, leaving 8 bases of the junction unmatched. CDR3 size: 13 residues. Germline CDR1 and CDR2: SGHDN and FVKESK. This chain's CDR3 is CASSLGQGTLAFF. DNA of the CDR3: TGTGCCAGCAGCCTCGGACAGGGGACCCTGGCTTTCTTT.

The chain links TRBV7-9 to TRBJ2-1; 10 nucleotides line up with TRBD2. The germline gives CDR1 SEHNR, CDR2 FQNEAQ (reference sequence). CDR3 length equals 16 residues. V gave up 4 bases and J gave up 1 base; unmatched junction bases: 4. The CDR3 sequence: CASSSSGSPSYNEQFF. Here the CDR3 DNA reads TGTGCCAGCAGCTCTAGCGGGAGCCCGTCCTACAATGAGCAGTTCTTC. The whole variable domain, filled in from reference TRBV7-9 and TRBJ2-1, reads DTGVSQNPRHKITKRGQNVTFRCDPISEHNRLYWYRQTLGQGPEFLTYFQNEAQLEKSRLLSDRFSAERPKGSFSTLEIQRTEQGDSAMYLCASSSSGSPSYNEQFFGPGTRLTVL.

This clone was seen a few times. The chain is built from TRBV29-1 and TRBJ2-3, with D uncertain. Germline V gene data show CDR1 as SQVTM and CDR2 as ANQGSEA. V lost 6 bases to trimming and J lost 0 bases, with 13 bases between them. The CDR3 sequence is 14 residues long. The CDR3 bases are TGCAGCGTCCTGGCATCGGACAGCACAGATACGCAGTATTTT. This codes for CSVLASDSTDTQYF.

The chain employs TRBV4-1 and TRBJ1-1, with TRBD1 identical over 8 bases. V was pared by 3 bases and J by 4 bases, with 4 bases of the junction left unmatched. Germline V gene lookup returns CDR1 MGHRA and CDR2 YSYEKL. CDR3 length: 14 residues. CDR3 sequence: CASSHRQGSTEAFF. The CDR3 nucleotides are TGCGCCAGCAGCCACCGACAGGGGAGCACTGAAGCTTTCTTT.

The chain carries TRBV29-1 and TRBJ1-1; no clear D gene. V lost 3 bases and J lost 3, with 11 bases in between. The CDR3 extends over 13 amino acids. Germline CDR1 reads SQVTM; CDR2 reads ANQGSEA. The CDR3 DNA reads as TGCAGCGTTGAGATGGGATGGGACACTGAAGCTTTCTTT. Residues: CSVEMGWDTEAFF.

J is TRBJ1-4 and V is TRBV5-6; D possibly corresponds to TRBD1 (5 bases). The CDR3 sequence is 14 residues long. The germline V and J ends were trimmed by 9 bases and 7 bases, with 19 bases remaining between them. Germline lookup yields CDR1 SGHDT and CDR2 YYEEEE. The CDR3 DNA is TGTGCCACCACCCAGGGAGGGAGGCGTGAAAAACTGTTTTTT. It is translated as CATTQGGRREKLFF.

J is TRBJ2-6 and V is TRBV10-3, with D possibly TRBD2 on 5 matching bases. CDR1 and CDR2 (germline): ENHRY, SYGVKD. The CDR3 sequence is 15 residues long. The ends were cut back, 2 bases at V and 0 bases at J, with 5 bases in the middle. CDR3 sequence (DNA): TGTGCCATCAGTGAGGGGAGCTCTGGGGCCAACGTCCTGACTTTC. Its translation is CAISEGSSGANVLTF.

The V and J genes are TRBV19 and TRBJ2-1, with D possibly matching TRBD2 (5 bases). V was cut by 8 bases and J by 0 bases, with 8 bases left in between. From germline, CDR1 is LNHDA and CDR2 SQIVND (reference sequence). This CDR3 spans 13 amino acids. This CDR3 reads CASRESSYNEQFF. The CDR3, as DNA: TGTGCCAGTCGGGAATCCTCCTACAATGAGCAGTTCTTC.

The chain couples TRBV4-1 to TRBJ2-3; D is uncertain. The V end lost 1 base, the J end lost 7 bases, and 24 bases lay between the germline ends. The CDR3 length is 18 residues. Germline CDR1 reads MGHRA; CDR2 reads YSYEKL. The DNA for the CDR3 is TGCGCCAGCAGCCAAGCTACTTCCGGGTGGCGGCCAGTATATACGCAGTATTTT. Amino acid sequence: CASSQATSGWRPVYTQYF.

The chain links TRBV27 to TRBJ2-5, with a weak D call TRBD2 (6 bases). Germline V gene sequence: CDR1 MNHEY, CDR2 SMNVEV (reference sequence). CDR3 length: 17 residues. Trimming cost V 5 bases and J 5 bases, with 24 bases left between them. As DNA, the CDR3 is TGTGCCAGCAGTCCCCAATTATCCTTTCCGGGAGCCGAGACCCAGTACTTC. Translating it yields CASSPQLSFPGAETQYF.

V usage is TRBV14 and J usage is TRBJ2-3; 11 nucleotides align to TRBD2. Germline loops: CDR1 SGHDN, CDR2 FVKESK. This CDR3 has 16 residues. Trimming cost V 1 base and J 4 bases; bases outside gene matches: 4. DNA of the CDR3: TGTGCCAGCAGCCAAGCAATAGCGGGAGGGCCAGATACGCAGTATTTT. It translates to CASSQAIAGGPDTQYF.

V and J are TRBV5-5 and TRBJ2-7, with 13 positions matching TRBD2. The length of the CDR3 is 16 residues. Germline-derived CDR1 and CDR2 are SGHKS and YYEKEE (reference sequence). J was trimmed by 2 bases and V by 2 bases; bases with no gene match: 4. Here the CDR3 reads CASSLVGLAGTYEQYF. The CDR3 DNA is TGTGCCAGCAGCTTAGTGGGACTAGCGGGAACCTACGAGCAGTACTTC. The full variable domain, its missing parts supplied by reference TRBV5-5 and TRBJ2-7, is DAGVTQSPTHLIKTRGQQVTLRCSPISGHKSVSWYQQVLGQGPQFIFQYYEKEERGRGNFPDRFSARQFPNYSSELNVNALLLGDSALYLCASSLVGLAGTYEQYFGPGTRLTVT.

The CDR3 DNA follows: TGTGCCAGCAGCCCCCGGGCAGGGCAGACCAACAATGAGCAGTTCTTC. It translates to CASSPRAGQTNNEQFF. The chain employs TRBV7-9 and TRBJ2-1; possibly TRBD1 for D (5 bases). Per germline, CDR1 SEHNR and CDR2 FQNEAQ (reference sequence). The CDR3 is made up of 16 amino acids. V gave up 5 bases and J gave up 5 bases, with 19 bases separating them.

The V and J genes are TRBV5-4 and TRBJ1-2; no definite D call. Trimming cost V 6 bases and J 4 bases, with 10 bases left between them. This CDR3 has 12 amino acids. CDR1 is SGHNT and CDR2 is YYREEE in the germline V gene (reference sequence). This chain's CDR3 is CASTQFGYGYTF. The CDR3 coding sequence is TGTGCCAGCACCCAATTCGGCTATGGCTACACCTTC.

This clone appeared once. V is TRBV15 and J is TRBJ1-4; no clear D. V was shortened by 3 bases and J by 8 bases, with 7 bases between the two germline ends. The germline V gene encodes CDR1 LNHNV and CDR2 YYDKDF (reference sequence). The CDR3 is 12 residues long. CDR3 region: CATSSGPEKLFF. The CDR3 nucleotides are TGTGCCACCAGCAGCGGCCCGGAAAAACTGTTTTTT.

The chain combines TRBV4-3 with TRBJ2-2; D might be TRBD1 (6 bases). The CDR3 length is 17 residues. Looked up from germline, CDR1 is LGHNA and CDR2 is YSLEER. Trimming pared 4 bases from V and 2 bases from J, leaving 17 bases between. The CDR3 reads CASSLFRDTPNTGELFF. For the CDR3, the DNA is TGCGCCAGCAGCCTGTTCAGGGACACACCTAACACCGGGGAGCTGTTTTTT.

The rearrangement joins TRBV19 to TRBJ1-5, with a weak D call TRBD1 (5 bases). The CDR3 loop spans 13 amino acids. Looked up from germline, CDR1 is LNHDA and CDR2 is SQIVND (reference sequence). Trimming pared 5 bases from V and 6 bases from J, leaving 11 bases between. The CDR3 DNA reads TGTGCCAGTAGTGAGGTTCAGGGTCAGCCCCAGCATTTT. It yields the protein CASSEVQGQPQHF.